Shown below are 15 T cell receptor beta chains from a single sample sequenced in a study of T cell changes during pregnancy in multiple sclerosis. The protocol was immunoSEQ multiplex PCR, while the TCRdb copy is restricted to in-frame clones and leaves out a portion. Seen here are roughly 51,000 clones, 85% to 95% observed once, and the top ten hold less than 5.5%. The sequencing here drew on CD8+ T cells from peripheral blood mononuclear cells, taken before pregnancy. These receptor sequences come from a female donor with multiple sclerosis, enrolled in a pregnancy study.

The gene calls are TRBV5-1 and TRBJ2-1; TRBD2 is a possible D gene (5 bases). The ends were cut back, 0 bases at V and 6 bases at J, with 25 bases in the middle. In germline, CDR1 is SGHRS, CDR2 YFSETQ. The CDR3 totals 19 residues. The CDR3: CASSLDMPGWVPTGNEQFF. DNA for the CDR3: TGCGCCAGCAGCTTGGACATGCCGGGGTGGGTACCGACGGGCAATGAGCAGTTCTTC.

V and J are TRBV4-1 and TRBJ2-7; a possible D gene is TRBD2 (6 bases). The V end lost 3 bases, the J end lost 6 bases, and 21 bases lay between the germline ends. Germline CDR1 reads MGHRA; CDR2 reads YSYEKL. The CDR3 covers 16 residues. As DNA, the CDR3 is TGCGCCAGCAGCCAGAGGGAGGCGGTACCTATGAGCGAGCAGTACTTC. Translating it yields CASSQREAVPMSEQYF.

The chain has TRBV14 and TRBJ2-7; D may be TRBD2 (6 bases). Trimming shortened V by 1 base and J by 7 bases, and 14 bases separated the two germline ends. Germline CDR1 reads SGHDN; CDR2 reads FVKESK. CDR3 length equals 14 residues. CDR3 DNA sequence: TGTGCCAGCAGCCAAGGCTCGGGAGTGGGGGAGCAGTACTTC. It translates to CASSQGSGVGEQYF.

CDR3 residues: CASSRTSGDYEQYF. The CDR3 region has the DNA TGTGCCAGCAGCCGGACTAGCGGGGACTACGAGCAGTACTTC. This rearrangement joins TRBV7-7 to TRBJ2-7, with 12 bases that match TRBD2. Germline CDR1 reads SSHAT; CDR2 reads FNYEAQ (reference sequence). The CDR3 runs to 14 residues. After removal of 5 bases from V and 3 bases from J, the junction contained 2 bases not matched to a gene.

This clone appeared a few times. This chain uses TRBV29-1 with TRBJ2-7; 8 nucleotides agree with TRBD1. The V segment lost 6 bases and the J segment 2 bases; nucleotides outside the gene matches: 6. Germline V gives CDR1 SQVTM, CDR2 ANQGSEA. CDR3 length: 13 residues. CDR3 bases: TGCAGCGTCCCCGGGACAGGACCCTACGAGCAGTACTTC. It encodes CSVPGTGPYEQYF.

V is TRBV7-9 and J is TRBJ2-7; 13 nucleotides align to TRBD2. Germline V CDR1 and CDR2: SEHNR, FQNEAQ (reference sequence). CDR3 length: 18 amino acids. With V trimmed by 4 bases and J by 3 bases, 12 bases remained unmatched. The CDR3 nucleotides read TGTGCCAGCAGCTCATCCGGGACTAGCGGGACGTCGGACTACGAGCAGTACTTC. Translation gives CASSSSGTSGTSDYEQYF.

The chain combines TRBV15 with TRBJ2-7, with 7 nucleotides matching TRBD1. CDR3 length equals 15 residues. CDR1 LNHNV and CDR2 YYDKDF come from the germline V gene (reference sequence). With V trimmed by 0 bases and J by 2 bases, 4 bases remained unmatched. The CDR3 loop reads CATSRERGPTYEQYF. DNA for the CDR3: TGTGCCACCAGCAGAGAGAGGGGGCCAACCTACGAGCAGTACTTC.

The chain has TRBV28 and TRBJ2-5, with 10 bases aligning to TRBD2. Germline CDR1 is MDHEN and CDR2 is SYDVKM. CDR3 length equals 14 residues. Trimming removed 6 bases from V and 2 bases from J; junction bases left unmatched: 3. DNA of the CDR3: TGTGCCAGCAGCTCACTAGCGGGGCAAGAGACCCAGTACTTC. Translation: CASSSLAGQETQYF.

The genes are TRBV11-2 and TRBJ2-7; 7 nucleotides match TRBD2. This CDR3 has 14 amino acids. CDR1 and CDR2 from the germline V gene are SGHAT and FQNNGV. Trimming cost V 3 bases and J 1 base; bases outside gene matches: 3. The CDR3, as DNA: TGTGCCAGCAGCTTCGGGGGGACTTCCTACGAGCAGTACTTC. Translating gives CASSFGGTSYEQYF.

The chain couples TRBV27 to TRBJ2-7; 8 nucleotides line up with TRBD1. Germline V CDR1 and CDR2: MNHEY, SMNVEV (reference sequence). V was pared by 7 bases and J by 6 bases, with 11 bases of the junction left unmatched. CDR3 length: 14 residues. The CDR3 region is CASMRQGAVGEQYF. CDR3 nucleotide sequence: TGTGCCAGCATGAGGCAGGGGGCAGTAGGCGAGCAGTACTTC.

This clone was seen ten or more times. This chain connects TRBV6-5 to TRBJ2-1; 9 bases align to TRBD1. V was clipped by 5 bases and J by 3 bases; unmatched bases: 5. The CDR3 has 15 residues. Germline V gives CDR1 MNHEY, CDR2 SVGAGI. DNA for the CDR3: TGTGCCAGCAGTCCCGGGACAGGGATCTACAATGAGCAGTTCTTC. Its protein product is CASSPGTGIYNEQFF.

This chain links TRBV5-1 with TRBJ1-2; 10 bases map to TRBD1. The V gene's germline CDR1 is SGHRS and CDR2 YFSETQ. The V and J ends lost 4 bases and 7 bases, in that order; junction bases with no gene match: 10. This CDR3 spans 15 amino acids. CDR3 loop: CASSGRDRGISGYTF. The CDR3 DNA is TGCGCCAGCAGCGGAAGGGACAGGGGAATCTCTGGCTACACCTTC. The complete variable domain, with remaining parts taken from reference TRBV5-1 and TRBJ1-2, reads KAGVTQTPRYLIKTRGQQVTLSCSPISGHRSVSWYQQTPGQGLQFLFEYFSETQRNKGNFPGRFSGRQFSNSRSEMNVSTLELGDSALYLCASSGRDRGISGYTFGSGTRLTVV.

V gene TRBV30 combines with J gene TRBJ1-6; D remains ambiguous. The CDR3 loop spans 11 amino acids. Looked up from germline, CDR1 is GTSNPN and CDR2 is SVGIG (reference sequence). For the CDR3, the DNA is TGTGCGAGCTCCTATAATTCACCCCTCCACTTT. Its translation is CASSYNSPLHF.

The V and J genes are TRBV6-1 and TRBJ2-7; maybe TRBD1 (6 bases). Germline CDR1 reads MNHNS; CDR2 reads SASEGT. This CDR3 contains 14 residues. Trimming stripped 5 bases from V and 5 bases from J, with 16 bases between. The CDR3 loop reads CASSLSDSLDEQYF. In DNA, the CDR3 is TGTGCCAGCAGTCTTTCGGACAGCCTAGACGAGCAGTACTTC.

The gene calls are TRBV11-2 and TRBJ2-3; 9 nucleotides align to TRBD2. Trimming cost V 5 bases and J 3 bases; bases outside gene matches: 9. This CDR3 is built from 16 residues. Looked up from germline, CDR1 is SGHAT and CDR2 is FQNNGV. The CDR3 spells CASSNPGLATTDTQYF. The CDR3 coding sequence is TGTGCCAGCAGCAATCCGGGACTAGCAACAACAGATACGCAGTATTTT.